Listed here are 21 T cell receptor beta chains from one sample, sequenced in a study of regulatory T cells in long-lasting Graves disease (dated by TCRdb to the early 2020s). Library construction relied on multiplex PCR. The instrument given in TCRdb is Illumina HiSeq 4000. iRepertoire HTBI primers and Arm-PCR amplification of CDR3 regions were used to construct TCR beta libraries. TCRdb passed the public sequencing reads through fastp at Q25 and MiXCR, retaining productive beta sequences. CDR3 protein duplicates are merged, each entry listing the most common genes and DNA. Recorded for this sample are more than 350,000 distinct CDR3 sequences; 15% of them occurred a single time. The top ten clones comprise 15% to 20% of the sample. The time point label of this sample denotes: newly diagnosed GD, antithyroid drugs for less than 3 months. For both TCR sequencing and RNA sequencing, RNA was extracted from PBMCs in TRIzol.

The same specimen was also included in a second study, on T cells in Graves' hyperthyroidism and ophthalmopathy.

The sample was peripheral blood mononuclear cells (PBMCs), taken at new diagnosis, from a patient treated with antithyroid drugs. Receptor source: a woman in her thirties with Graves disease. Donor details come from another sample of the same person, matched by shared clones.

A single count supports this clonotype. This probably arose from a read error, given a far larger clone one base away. CDR3 residues: CASSPEAQSYSYNEQFF. The CDR3 DNA reads TGTGCCAGCAGCCCCGAGGCTCAGTCGTATTCCTACAATGAGCAGTTCTTC. The chain joins TRBV7-2 to TRBJ2-1; the D is unclear. Germline loops: CDR1 SGHTA, CDR2 FQGNSA. The CDR3 totals 17 residues. V was clipped by 5 bases and J by 1 base, with 18 bases between them.

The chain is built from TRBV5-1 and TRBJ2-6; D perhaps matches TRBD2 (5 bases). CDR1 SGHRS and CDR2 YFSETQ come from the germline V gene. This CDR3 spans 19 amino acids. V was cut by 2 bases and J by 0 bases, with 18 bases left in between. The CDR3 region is CASSFGSGLGHSGANVLTF. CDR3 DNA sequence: TGCGCCAGCAGCTTTGGCAGCGGCCTGGGCCACTCTGGGGCCAACGTCCTGACTTTC.

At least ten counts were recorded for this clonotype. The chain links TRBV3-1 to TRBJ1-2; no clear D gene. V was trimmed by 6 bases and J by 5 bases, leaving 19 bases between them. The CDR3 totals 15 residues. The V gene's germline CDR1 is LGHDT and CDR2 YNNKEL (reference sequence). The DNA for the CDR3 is TGTGCCAGCAGTCCATTTGGAGGGCTTGGGTATGGCTACACCTTC. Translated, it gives CASSPFGGLGYGYTF.

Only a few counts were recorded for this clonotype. The CDR3 here is CATSDAGGGSSYNEQFF. The CDR3 region has the DNA TGTGCCACCAGTGATGCGGGAGGCGGGAGCTCCTACAATGAGCAGTTCTTC. This chain joins TRBV24-1 and TRBJ2-1; 8 nucleotides agree with TRBD2. Germline trimming cut 3 bases from V and 0 bases from J; bases unmatched to any gene: 6. Germline-derived CDR1 and CDR2 are KGHDR and SFDVKD. CDR3 length equals 17 residues.

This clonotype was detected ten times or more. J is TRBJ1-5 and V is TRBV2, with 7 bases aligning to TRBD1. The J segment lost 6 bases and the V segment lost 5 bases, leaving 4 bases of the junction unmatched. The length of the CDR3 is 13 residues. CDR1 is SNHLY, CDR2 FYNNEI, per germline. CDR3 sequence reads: CASSQTGPQPQHF. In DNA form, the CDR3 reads TGTGCCAGCAGTCAGACAGGGCCTCAGCCCCAGCATTTT.

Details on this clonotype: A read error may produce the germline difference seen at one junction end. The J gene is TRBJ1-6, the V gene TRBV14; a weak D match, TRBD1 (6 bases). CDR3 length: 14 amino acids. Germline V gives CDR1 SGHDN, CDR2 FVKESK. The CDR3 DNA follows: TGTGCCAGCAGCCAAGTTAACAGGGTGGCACCCTTCCACTTT. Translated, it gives CASSQVNRVAPFHF.

CDR3 in amino acids: CSVVPGGGGETQYF. The CDR3 DNA reads TGCAGCGTTGTGCCAGGGGGTGGGGGAGAGACCCAGTACTTC. The chain links TRBV29-1 to TRBJ2-5; 7 bases are a match to TRBD1. CDR1 and CDR2 (germline): SQVTM, ANQGSEA. V lost 4 bases and J lost 4; bases outside the gene matches: 9. The CDR3 has 14 amino acids.

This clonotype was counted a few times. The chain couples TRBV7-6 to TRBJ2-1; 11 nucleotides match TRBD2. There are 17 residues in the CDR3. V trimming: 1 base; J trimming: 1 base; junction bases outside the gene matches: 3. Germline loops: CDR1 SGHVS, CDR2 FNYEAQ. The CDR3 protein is CASSLGTSGGSYNEQFF. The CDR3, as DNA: TGTGCCAGCAGCTTAGGTACTAGCGGGGGATCCTACAATGAGCAGTTCTTC.

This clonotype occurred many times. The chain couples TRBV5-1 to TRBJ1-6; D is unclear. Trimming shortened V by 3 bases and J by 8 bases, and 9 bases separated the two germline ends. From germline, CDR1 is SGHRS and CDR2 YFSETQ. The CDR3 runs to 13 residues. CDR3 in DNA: TGCGCCAGCAGCTCGCTCAGCGATTCACCCCTCCACTTT. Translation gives CASSSLSDSPLHF.

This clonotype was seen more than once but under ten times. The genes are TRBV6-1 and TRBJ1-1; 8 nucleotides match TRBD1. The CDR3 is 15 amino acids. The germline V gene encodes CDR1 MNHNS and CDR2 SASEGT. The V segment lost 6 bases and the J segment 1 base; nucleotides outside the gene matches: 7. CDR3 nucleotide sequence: TGTGCCAGCAGAGACACAGGGGGGCGGAACACTGAAGCTTTCTTT. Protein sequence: CASRDTGGRNTEAFF.

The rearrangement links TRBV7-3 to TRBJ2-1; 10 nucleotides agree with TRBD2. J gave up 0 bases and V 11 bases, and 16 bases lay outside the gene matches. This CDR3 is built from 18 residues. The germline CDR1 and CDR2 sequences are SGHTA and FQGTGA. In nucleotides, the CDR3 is TGTGCCTTACCAGCGGTCAGCGGGAGGGAGAGCTCCTACAATGAGCAGTTCTTC. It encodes CALPAVSGRESSYNEQFF.

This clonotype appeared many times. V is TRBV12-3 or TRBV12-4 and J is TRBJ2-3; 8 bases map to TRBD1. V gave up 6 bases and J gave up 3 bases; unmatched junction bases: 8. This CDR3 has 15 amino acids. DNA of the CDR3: TGTGCCAGCAGCTCCGGACAGGGTTGGACAGATACGCAGTATTTT. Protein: CASSSGQGWTDTQYF.

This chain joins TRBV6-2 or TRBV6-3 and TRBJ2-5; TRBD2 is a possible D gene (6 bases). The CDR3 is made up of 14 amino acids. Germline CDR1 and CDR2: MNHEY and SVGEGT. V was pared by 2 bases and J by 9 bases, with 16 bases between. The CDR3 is CASSYGGTRAAQYF. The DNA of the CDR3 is TGTGCCAGCAGTTACGGGGGGACTCGAGCGGCCCAGTACTTC.

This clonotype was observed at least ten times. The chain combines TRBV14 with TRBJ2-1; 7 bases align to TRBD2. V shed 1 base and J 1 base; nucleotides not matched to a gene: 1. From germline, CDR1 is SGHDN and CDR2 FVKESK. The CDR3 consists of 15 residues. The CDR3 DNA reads TGTGCCAGCAGCCAAGTGCGGGGGTCCTACAATGAGCAGTTCTTC. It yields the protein CASSQVRGSYNEQFF. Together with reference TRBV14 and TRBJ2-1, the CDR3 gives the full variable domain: EAGVTQFPSHSVIEKGQTVTLRCDPISGHDNLYWYRRVMGKEIKFLLHFVKESKQDESGMPNNRFLAERTGGTYSTLKVQPAELEDSGVYFCASSQVRGSYNEQFFGPGTRLTVL.

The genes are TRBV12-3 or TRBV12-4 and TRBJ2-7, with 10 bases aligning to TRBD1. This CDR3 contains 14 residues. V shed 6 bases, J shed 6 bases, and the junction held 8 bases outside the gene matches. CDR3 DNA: TGTGCCAGCAGCCGGGACAGGGGAATTAGCGAGCAGTACTTC. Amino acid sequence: CASSRDRGISEQYF.

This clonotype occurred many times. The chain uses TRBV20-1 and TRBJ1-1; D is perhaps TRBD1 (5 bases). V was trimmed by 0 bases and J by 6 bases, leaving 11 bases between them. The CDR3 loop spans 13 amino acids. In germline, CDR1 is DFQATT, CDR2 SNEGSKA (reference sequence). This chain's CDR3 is CSARDRVGAEAFF. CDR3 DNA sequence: TGCAGTGCTAGAGACAGGGTCGGAGCTGAAGCTTTCTTT.

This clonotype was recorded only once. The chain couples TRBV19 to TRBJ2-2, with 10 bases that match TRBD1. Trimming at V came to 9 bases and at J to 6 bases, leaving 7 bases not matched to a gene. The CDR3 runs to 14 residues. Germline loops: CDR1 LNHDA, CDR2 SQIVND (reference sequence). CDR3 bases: TGTGCCAGCAGGGACAGGGGAAAGGCCGGGGAGCTGTTTTTT. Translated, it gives CASRDRGKAGELFF.

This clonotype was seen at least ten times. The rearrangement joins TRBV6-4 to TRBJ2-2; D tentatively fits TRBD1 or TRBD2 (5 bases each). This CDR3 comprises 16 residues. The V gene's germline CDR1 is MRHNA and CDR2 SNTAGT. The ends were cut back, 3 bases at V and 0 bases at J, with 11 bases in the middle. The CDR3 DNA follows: TGTGCCAGCAGTGAAGGGGAGCGTTCGAACACCGGGGAGCTGTTTTTT. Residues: CASSEGERSNTGELFF.

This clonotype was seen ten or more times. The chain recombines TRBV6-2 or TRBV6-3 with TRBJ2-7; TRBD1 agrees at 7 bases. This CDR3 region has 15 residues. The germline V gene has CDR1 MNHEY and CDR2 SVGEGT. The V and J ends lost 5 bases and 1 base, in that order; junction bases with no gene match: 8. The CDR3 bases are TGTGCCAGCAGTGGAGGACAGGTCGGATCCTACGAGCAGTACTTC. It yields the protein CASSGGQVGSYEQYF.

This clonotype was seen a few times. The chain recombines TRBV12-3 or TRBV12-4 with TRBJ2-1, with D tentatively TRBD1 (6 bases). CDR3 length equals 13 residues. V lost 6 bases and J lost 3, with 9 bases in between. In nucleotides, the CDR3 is TGTGCCAGCAGGTCACAGGGCTACAATGAGCAGTTCTTC. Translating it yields CASRSQGYNEQFF.

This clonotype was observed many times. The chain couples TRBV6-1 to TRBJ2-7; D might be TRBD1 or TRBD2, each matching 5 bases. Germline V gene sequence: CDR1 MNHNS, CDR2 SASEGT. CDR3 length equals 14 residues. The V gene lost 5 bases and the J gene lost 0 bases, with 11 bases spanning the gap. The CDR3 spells CASSTMGPSYEQYF. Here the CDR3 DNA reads TGTGCCAGCAGTACGATGGGACCCTCCTACGAGCAGTACTTC.